This entry lists 10 T cell receptor beta chains sequenced from one sample in a study of CD4+ T cells in melanoma. Using immunoSEQ multiplex PCR, the repertoire was profiled, and TCRdb retains in-frame clones only, with some absent. Among around 12,000 clones, around 66% were seen once, and the ten largest hold about 8.9%. Sequencing was done on a sample of cells from a culture (not recorded whether cultured in vitro). These receptors came from a human donor with melanoma.

V is TRBV18 and J is TRBJ1-5; D unclear. With 3 bases removed from V and 0 bases from J, the gap between germline ends came to 9 bases. This CDR3 comprises 15 residues. CDR1 is KGHSH and CDR2 is LQKENI in the germline V gene. The CDR3 coding sequence is TGTGCCAGCTCACCTAGTAAGATTAGCAATCAGCCCCAGCATTTT. Translated, it gives CASSPSKISNQPQHF.

This clone qualifies as medium-sized (0.01 to 0.1%). V usage is TRBV19 and J usage is TRBJ1-2; D uncertain. CDR3 length: 13 amino acids. Trimming removed 6 bases from V and 4 bases from J, with 12 bases in between. The germline gives CDR1 LNHDA, CDR2 SQIVND (reference sequence). The DNA of the CDR3 is TGTGCCAGTAGCCCCGATTACAGCTATGGCTACACCTTC. It translates to CASSPDYSYGYTF.

The chain couples TRBV13 to TRBJ1-2, with 7 bases identical to TRBD1. V lost 5 bases and J lost 1; bases outside the gene matches: 19. Germline V gene data show CDR1 as PRHDT and CDR2 as FYEKMQ (reference sequence). The CDR3 contains 19 residues. CDR3 sequence: CASSRPREWAGGRNYGYTF. In DNA form, the CDR3 reads TGTGCCAGCAGCCGGCCCAGGGAATGGGCAGGGGGACGTAACTATGGCTACACCTTC.

This clone was detected only once. The V gene is TRBV4-1, the J gene TRBJ1-3; possible D gene TRBD1, 5 bases. The CDR3 contains 18 residues. The V and J ends lost 4 bases and 0 bases respectively, with 19 bases between them. CDR1 is MGHRA, CDR2 YSYEKL, per germline. The CDR3 region has the DNA TGCGCCAGCAGCCGTCCTGTAGCGGGGCAGAACTCTGGAAACACCATATATTTT. Protein: CASSRPVAGQNSGNTIYF.

The rearrangement uses TRBV6-6 and TRBJ1-2; 8 bases fit TRBD1. The CDR3 totals 14 residues. The V segment lost 2 bases and the J segment 8 bases; nucleotides outside the gene matches: 7. In germline, CDR1 is MNHNY, CDR2 SVGAGI (reference sequence). This CDR3 is CASSYDRTGNGYTF. Here the CDR3 DNA reads TGTGCCAGCAGTTACGATAGGACAGGGAACGGCTACACCTTC.

In this sample, this clone turned up a few times. The J gene is TRBJ2-7, the V gene TRBV27, with D perhaps TRBD1 (5 bases). The CDR3 extends over 15 amino acids. Trimming took off 6 bases at V and 4 bases at J, with 19 bases between the two ends. Germline V CDR1 and CDR2: MNHEY, SMNVEV (reference sequence). CDR3 nucleotides: TGTGCCAGCAGCATTTCCCCAGGGAACCTGTACGAGCAGTACTTC. This gives the protein CASSISPGNLYEQYF.

The chain has TRBV7-2 and TRBJ1-6; D is unclear. The V gene lost 0 bases and the J gene lost 8 bases, with 5 bases spanning the gap. CDR1 is SGHTA, CDR2 FQGNSA, per germline. This CDR3 is built from 13 residues. CDR3 amino acids: CASSLAGYSPLHF. DNA for the CDR3: TGTGCCAGCAGCTTAGCGGGCTATTCACCCCTCCACTTT.

CDR3 DNA sequence: TGTGCCAGCACGGTTGAGGGCAATGAGCAGTTCTTC. Protein sequence: CASTVEGNEQFF. This rearrangement joins TRBV2 to TRBJ2-1; D may be TRBD2 (5 bases). The V end lost 7 bases, the J end lost 6 bases, and 10 bases lay between the germline ends. The germline CDR1 and CDR2 sequences are SNHLY and FYNNEI. CDR3 length equals 12 residues.

This clone showed up just once. The chain uses TRBV19 and TRBJ1-4; no reliable D call. CDR1 LNHDA and CDR2 SQIVND come from the germline V gene (reference sequence). This CDR3 region has 15 residues. With 8 bases removed from V and 5 bases from J, the gap between germline ends came to 18 bases. This CDR3 is CASRGARSLNEKLFF. The DNA for the CDR3 is TGTGCCAGTCGTGGAGCCAGGTCTTTAAATGAAAAACTGTTTTTT.

This sequence joins TRBV27 and TRBJ2-5, with 9 bases aligning to TRBD2. With 3 bases clipped from V and 5 bases from J, the junction kept 4 bases outside the gene matches. The CDR3 has 14 residues. Germline assignment: CDR1 MNHEY and CDR2 SMNVEV (reference sequence). CDR3 nucleotides: TGTGCCAGCAGTTTGGGCGGGGGGGCGGAGACCCAGTACTTC. Its protein is CASSLGGGAETQYF.